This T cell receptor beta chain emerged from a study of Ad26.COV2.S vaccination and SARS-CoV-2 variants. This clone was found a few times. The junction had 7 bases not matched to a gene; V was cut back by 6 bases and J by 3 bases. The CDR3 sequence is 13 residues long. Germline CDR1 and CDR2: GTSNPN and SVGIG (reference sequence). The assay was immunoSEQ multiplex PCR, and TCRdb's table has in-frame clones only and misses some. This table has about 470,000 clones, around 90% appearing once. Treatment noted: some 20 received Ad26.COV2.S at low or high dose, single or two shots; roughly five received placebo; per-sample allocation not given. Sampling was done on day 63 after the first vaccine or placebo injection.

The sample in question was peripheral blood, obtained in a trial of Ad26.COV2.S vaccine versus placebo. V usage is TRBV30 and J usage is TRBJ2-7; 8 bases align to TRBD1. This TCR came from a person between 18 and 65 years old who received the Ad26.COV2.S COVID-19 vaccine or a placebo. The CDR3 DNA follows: TGTGCCTGTACCGGGACAGGACTCTACGAGCAGTACTTC. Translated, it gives CACTGTGLYEQYF.